This is a list of T cell receptor beta chains from one sample in a study of cytomegalovirus exposure and HLA in healthy donors. Profiling relied on immunoSEQ multiplex PCR, and the TCRdb table lists in-frame clones only, not all of them. The sample lists some 140,000 clones; about 74% were seen once. Specimen: PBMCs. Source of these receptors: a woman between 40 and 50 years old in good health and CMV-seronegative. CDR3s include the opening cysteine and the closing phenylalanine or tryptophan. The order of the fields is clone size, V gene, J gene, D gene, CDR3 DNA, CDR3 protein. The D gene is left open where the match is weak. Part of the rows lack a size; the others show once, few, many or a class for expanded clones.

size: NA; V: TRBV6-1; J: TRBJ1-2; D: NA; DNA: TGTGCCAGCAGTGATATAGGGGCCGGGGGCTATGGCTACACCTTC; CDR3: CASSDIGAGGYGYTF
size: NA; V: TRBV7-8; J: TRBJ2-1; D: TRBD2; DNA: TGTGCCAGCAGCCAATTCTGGACTAGCGGGGTCGATGAGCAGTTCTTC; CDR3: CASSQFWTSGVDEQFF
size: NA; V: TRBV5-1; J: TRBJ2-2; D: NA; DNA: TGCGCCAGCACCCTGTCGGGACTGAACACCGGGGAGCTGTTTTTT; CDR3: CASTLSGLNTGELFF
size: NA; V: TRBV9; J: TRBJ2-7; D: NA; DNA: TGTGCCAGCAGCGTCGGGGTTGGGAGTGAGCAGTACTTC; CDR3: CASSVGVGSEQYF
size: few; V: TRBV27; J: TRBJ1-4; D: NA; DNA: TGTGCCAGCAGTTTAGTCGGGCAGGGGAATGAAAAACTGTTTTTT; CDR3: CASSLVGQGNEKLFF
size: NA; V: TRBV7-2; J: TRBJ1-6; D: NA; DNA: TGTGCCAGCAGCTTAGGGAGGGACTATAATTCACCCCTCCACTTT; CDR3: CASSLGRDYNSPLHF
size: NA; V: TRBV5-1; J: TRBJ1-1; D: TRBD1; DNA: TGCGCCAGCAGCCCCCGGAGAATACAGGGGAGCACTGAAGCTTTCTTT; CDR3: CASSPRRIQGSTEAFF
size: NA; V: TRBV28; J: TRBJ1-5; D: NA; DNA: TGTGCCAGCAGTCCATCTATGAGCAATCAGCCCCAGCATTTT; CDR3: CASSPSMSNQPQHF
size: NA; V: TRBV7-9; J: TRBJ2-7; D: TRBD1; DNA: TGTGCCAGCAGCTTTAGACCGGGACAGGGAGGCGAGCAGTACTTC; CDR3: CASSFRPGQGGEQYF
size: NA; V: TRBV6-1; J: TRBJ2-3; D: NA; DNA: TGTGCCAGCACCGGAGGGGGGGCAGCCGATACGCAGTATTTT; CDR3: CASTGGGAADTQYF
size: NA; V: TRBV28; J: TRBJ2-1; D: NA; DNA: TGTGCCAGCAGTTTTGGGCCCACTAGCTCCTACAATGAGCAGTTCTTC; CDR3: CASSFGPTSSYNEQFF
size: NA; V: TRBV27; J: TRBJ1-5; D: NA; DNA: TGTGCCAGCAGTTCCCTTGCCGGCGGGTTGGCCAGCAATCAGCCCCAGCATTTT; CDR3: CASSSLAGGLASNQPQHF
size: once; V: TRBV7-2; J: TRBJ2-5; D: NA; DNA: TGTGCCAGCAGCTTAGGGCTGGGGGCAGGGCAAGAGACCCAGTACTTC; CDR3: CASSLGLGAGQETQYF
size: NA; V: TRBV5-1; J: TRBJ2-7; D: TRBD2; DNA: TGCGCCAGCAGACTGGAGTGGACTAGCGGTTACGAGCAGTACTTC; CDR3: CASRLEWTSGYEQYF
size: NA; V: TRBV7-8; J: TRBJ2-1; D: TRBD2; DNA: TGTGCCAGCAGCCTCGTGGGCGGGGGATACAATGAGCAGTTCTTC; CDR3: CASSLVGGGYNEQFF
size: NA; V: TRBV5-6; J: TRBJ1-5; D: TRBD1; DNA: TGTGCCAGCAGCTTGTCAGGGGGCTATCAGCCCCAGCATTTT; CDR3: CASSLSGGYQPQHF
size: NA; V: TRBV10-3; J: TRBJ2-1; D: TRBD2; DNA: TGTGCCATCACTGTGACGGGGGGGAATGAGCAGTTCTTC; CDR3: CAITVTGGNEQFF
size: NA; V: TRBV7-6; J: TRBJ2-1; D: TRBD2; DNA: TGTGCCAGCAGCTTAGCGACTAGCGGGAGTGAGACTGAGCAGTTCTTC; CDR3: CASSLATSGSETEQFF
size: NA; V: TRBV5-1; J: TRBJ1-3; D: NA; DNA: TGCGCCAGCAGCCCACACGTGCAGGCCTCTGGAAACACCATATATTTT; CDR3: CASSPHVQASGNTIYF
size: NA; V: TRBV13; J: TRBJ1-3; D: TRBD1; DNA: TGTGCCAGCAGCAACAAGGAAGGGGACAGATCACGAAACACCATATATTTT; CDR3: CASSNKEGDRSRNTIYF
size: NA; V: TRBV5-6; J: TRBJ2-1; D: TRBD2; DNA: TGTGCCAGCAGCGCCGGTAGCGGGGGGGGGTTTCGCGATGAGCAGTTCTTC; CDR3: CASSAGSGGGFRDEQFF
size: few; V: TRBV19; J: TRBJ2-1; D: TRBD2; DNA: TGTGCCAGTAGTATACCCAATATGGCTAGCGGGAGTAGCTATGAGCAGTTCTTC; CDR3: CASSIPNMASGSSYEQFF
size: few; V: TRBV27; J: TRBJ2-7; D: TRBD2; DNA: TGTGCCAGCAGTACCTCCGCGGGGGGTCCAACCTACGAGCAGTACTTC; CDR3: CASSTSAGGPTYEQYF
size: NA; V: TRBV5-6; J: TRBJ1-4; D: TRBD1; DNA: TGTGCCAGCAGAAGACAGGGAAATGAAAAACTGTTTTTT; CDR3: CASRRQGNEKLFF
size: few; V: TRBV5-4; J: TRBJ1-2; D: NA; DNA: TGTGCCAGCAGCCCGACAATCGCAGATGGCTACACCTTC; CDR3: CASSPTIADGYTF
size: NA; V: TRBV7-5; J: TRBJ1-1; D: NA; DNA: TGTGCCAGAAGCCACCAATACCACCGGGACAGGGGTCTAAGGAACACTGAAGCTTTCTTT; CDR3: CARSHQYHRDRGLRNTEAFF
size: NA; V: TRBV5-1; J: TRBJ2-3; D: NA; DNA: TGCGCCAGCAGCCCTTTTAGGGGGGGAAGCACAGATACGCAGTATTTT; CDR3: CASSPFRGGSTDTQYF
size: NA; V: TRBV7-5; J: TRBJ1-6; D: NA; DNA: TGTGCCAGAAGCTCCAAGGACAGTCGACATTCACCCCTCCACTTT; CDR3: CARSSKDSRHSPLHF
size: NA; V: TRBV19; J: TRBJ2-7; D: NA; DNA: TGTGCCAGTAGTATTTTCGACAGAACCTACGAGCAGTACTTC; CDR3: CASSIFDRTYEQYF
size: NA; V: TRBV19; J: TRBJ2-7; D: TRBD1; DNA: TGTGCCAGTAAGGCAACAGGGGATGCCTACGAGCAGTACTTC; CDR3: CASKATGDAYEQYF
size: NA; V: TRBV4-1; J: TRBJ1-2; D: TRBD1; DNA: TGCGCCAGCAGCCAAGAGTCTCAGGGGGTTGTTAGCTATGGCTACACCTTC; CDR3: CASSQESQGVVSYGYTF
size: NA; V: TRBV5-4; J: TRBJ2-1; D: NA; DNA: TGTGCCAGCAGCTCTGCTCGCGGGGCGGGGAAGAATGAGCAGTTCTTC; CDR3: CASSSARGAGKNEQFF
size: NA; V: TRBV4-2; J: TRBJ2-5; D: TRBD1; DNA: TGTGCCAGCAGCCAACCAACAGGGGTTGAGACCCAGTACTTC; CDR3: CASSQPTGVETQYF
size: NA; V: TRBV29-1; J: TRBJ2-7; D: TRBD2; DNA: TGCAGCGTTGAATCCCGGGGACTAGCGGATAGGTCCTCCTACGAGCAGTACTTC; CDR3: CSVESRGLADRSSYEQYF
size: NA; V: TRBV5-4; J: TRBJ1-3; D: TRBD1; DNA: TGTGCCAGCAGCTTGGGACAGGGGCGGAACACCATATATTTT; CDR3: CASSLGQGRNTIYF
size: NA; V: TRBV25-1; J: TRBJ1-6; D: TRBD1; DNA: TGTGCCAGCAAAAGGGGACAGGAGAATTCACCCCTCCACTTT; CDR3: CASKRGQENSPLHF
size: few; V: TRBV5-1; J: TRBJ2-7; D: TRBD2; DNA: TGCGCCAGCAGCTTGGGACGGAGCGGGGGGGCTCTCTCCTACGAGCAGTACTTC; CDR3: CASSLGRSGGALSYEQYF
size: NA; V: TRBV11-2; J: TRBJ1-1; D: NA; DNA: TGTGCCAGCAGCTTTGCGATGGGAGACACTGAAGCTTTCTTT; CDR3: CASSFAMGDTEAFF
size: NA; V: TRBV5-1; J: TRBJ2-6; D: TRBD1; DNA: TGCGCCAGCAGCAAGGGACAGGGTTGGAACTCTGGGGCCAACGTCCTGACTTTC; CDR3: CASSKGQGWNSGANVLTF
size: NA; V: TRBV27; J: TRBJ1-2; D: NA; DNA: TGTGCCAGCAGTCCTAGGACGAGAAAAGCGGATGGCTACACCTTC; CDR3: CASSPRTRKADGYTF
size: NA; V: TRBV5-1; J: TRBJ1-1; D: NA; DNA: TGCGCCAGCAGCTCGTATACAGGGACGAACACTGAAGCTTTCTTT; CDR3: CASSSYTGTNTEAFF